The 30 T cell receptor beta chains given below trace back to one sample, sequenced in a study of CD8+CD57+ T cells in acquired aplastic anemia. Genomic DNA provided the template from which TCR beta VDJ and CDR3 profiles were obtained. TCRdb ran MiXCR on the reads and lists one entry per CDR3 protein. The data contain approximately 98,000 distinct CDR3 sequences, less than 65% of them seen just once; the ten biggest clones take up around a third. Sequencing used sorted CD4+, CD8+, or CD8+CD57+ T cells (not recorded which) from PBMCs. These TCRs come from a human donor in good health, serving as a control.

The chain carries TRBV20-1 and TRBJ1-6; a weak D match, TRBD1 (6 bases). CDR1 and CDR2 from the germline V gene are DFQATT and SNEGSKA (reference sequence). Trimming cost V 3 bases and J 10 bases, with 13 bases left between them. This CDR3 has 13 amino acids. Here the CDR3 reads CSASSGGGSPLHF. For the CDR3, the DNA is TGCAGTGCTAGTTCGGGGGGCGGGTCACCCCTCCACTTT.

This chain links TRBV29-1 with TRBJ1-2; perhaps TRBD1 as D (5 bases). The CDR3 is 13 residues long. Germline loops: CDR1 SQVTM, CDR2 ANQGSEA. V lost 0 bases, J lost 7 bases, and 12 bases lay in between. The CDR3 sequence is CSVEDRSGGGYTF. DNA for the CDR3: TGCAGCGTTGAAGATCGGTCCGGGGGTGGCTACACCTTC.

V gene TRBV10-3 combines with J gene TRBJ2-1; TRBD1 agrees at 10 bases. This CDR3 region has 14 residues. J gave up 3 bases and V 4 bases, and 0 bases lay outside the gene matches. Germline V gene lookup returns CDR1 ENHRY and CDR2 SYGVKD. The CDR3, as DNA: TGTGCCATCAGTGGGGACAGGGGCTACAATGAGCAGTTCTTC. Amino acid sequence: CAISGDRGYNEQFF.

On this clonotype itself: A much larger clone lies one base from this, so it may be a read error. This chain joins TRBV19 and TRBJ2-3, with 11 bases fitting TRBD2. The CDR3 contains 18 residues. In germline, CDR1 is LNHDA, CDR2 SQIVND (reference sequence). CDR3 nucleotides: TGTGCCAGTAGTACGATCGACATGACTAGCGGGGTCACAGATACGCGGTATTTT. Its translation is CASSTIDMTSGVTDTRYF.

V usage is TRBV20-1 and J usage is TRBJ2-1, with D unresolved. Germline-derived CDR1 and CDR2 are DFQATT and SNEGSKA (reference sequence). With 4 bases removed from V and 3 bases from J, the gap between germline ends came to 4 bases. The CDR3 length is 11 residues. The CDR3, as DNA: TGCAGTGCTACCCTCTACAATGAGCAGTTCTTC. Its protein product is CSATLYNEQFF.

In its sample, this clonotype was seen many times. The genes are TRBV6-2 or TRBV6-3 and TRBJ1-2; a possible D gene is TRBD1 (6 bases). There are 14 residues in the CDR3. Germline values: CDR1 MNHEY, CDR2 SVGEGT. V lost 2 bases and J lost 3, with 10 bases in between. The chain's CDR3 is CASSYGGQYYGYTF. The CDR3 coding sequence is TGTGCCAGCAGTTACGGTGGACAGTACTATGGCTACACCTTC.

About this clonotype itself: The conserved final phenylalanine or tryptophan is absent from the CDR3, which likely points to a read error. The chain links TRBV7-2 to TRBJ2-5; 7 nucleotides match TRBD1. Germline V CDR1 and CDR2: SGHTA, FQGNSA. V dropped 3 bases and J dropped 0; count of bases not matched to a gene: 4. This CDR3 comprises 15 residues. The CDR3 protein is CASSFSGGNQETQYL. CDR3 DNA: TGTGCCAGCAGCTTTTCAGGGGGAAACCAAGAGACCCAGTACCTC.

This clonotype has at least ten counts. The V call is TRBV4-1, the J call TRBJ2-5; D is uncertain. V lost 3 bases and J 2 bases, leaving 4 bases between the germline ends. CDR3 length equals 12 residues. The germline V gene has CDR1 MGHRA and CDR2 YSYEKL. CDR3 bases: TGCGCCAGCAGCCATCCGCAAGAGACCCAGTACTTC. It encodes CASSHPQETQYF.

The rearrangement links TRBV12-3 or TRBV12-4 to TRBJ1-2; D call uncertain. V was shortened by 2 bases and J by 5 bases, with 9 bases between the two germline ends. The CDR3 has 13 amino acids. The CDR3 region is CASSLYSAYGYTF. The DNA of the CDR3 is TGTGCCAGCAGTTTATACTCTGCGTATGGCTACACCTTC.

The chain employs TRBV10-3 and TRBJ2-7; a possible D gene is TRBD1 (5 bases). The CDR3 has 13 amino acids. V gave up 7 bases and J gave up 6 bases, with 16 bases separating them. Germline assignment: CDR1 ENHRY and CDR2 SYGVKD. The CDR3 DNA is TGTGCCATCACGCCTATTGGGGCCTCCGAGCAGTACTTC. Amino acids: CAITPIGASEQYF.

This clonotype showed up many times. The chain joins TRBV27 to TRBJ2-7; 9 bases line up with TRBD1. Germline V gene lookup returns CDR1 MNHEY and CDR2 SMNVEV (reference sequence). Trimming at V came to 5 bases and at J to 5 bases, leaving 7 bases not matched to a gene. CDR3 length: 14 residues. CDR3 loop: CASSTGGADNEQYF. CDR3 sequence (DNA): TGTGCCAGCAGTACAGGGGGCGCTGATAACGAGCAGTACTTC.

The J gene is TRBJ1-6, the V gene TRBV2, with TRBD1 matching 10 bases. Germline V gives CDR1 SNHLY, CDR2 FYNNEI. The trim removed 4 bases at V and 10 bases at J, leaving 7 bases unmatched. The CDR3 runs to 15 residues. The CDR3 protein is CASSGIRDRGSPLHF. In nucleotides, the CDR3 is TGTGCCAGCAGTGGAATACGGGACAGGGGATCACCCCTCCACTTT.

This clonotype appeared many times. The CDR3 loop reads CASSLGGPSSYNEQFF. CDR3 nucleotide sequence: TGTGCCAGCAGCTTAGGGGGCCCCAGCTCCTACAATGAGCAGTTCTTC. The chain carries TRBV7-6 and TRBJ2-1, with D possibly matching TRBD1 (5 bases). Trimming removed 1 base at V and 0 bases at J, with 10 bases between. The CDR3 consists of 16 residues. CDR1 SGHVS and CDR2 FNYEAQ come from the germline V gene.

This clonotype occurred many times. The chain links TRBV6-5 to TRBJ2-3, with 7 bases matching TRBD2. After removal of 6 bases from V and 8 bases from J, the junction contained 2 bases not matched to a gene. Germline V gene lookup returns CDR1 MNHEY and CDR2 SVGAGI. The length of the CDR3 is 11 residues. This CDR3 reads CASRGGGTQYF. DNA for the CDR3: TGTGCCAGCAGAGGCGGGGGTACGCAGTATTTT.

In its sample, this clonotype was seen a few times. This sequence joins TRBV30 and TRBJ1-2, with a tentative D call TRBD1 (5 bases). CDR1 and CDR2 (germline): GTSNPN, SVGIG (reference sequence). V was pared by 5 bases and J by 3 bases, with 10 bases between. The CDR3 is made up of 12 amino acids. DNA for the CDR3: TGTGCCTGGGGACTGGGGGACTATGGCTACACCTTC. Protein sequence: CAWGLGDYGYTF.

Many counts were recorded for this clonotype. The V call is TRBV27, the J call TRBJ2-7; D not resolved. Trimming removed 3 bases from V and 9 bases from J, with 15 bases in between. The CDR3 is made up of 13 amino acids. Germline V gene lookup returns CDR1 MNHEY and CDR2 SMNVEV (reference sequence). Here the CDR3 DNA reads TGTGCCAGCAGTTTCTCGGTGGGTAACGGGCAGTACTTC. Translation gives CASSFSVGNGQYF.

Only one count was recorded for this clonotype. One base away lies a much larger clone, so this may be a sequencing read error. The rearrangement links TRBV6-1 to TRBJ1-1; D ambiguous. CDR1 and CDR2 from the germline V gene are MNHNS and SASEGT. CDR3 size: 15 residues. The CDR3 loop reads CASSEAHRMNTEALF. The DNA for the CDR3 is TGTGCCAGCAGTGAAGCGCACAGAATGAACACTGAAGCTCTCTTT.

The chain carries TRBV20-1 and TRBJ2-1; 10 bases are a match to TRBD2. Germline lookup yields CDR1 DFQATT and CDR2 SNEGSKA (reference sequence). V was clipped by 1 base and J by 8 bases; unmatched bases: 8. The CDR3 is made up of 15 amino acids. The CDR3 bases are TGCAGTGCTAGAGCAGCAGCGGGAGGGGGCTATGAGCAGTTCTTC. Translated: CSARAAAGGGYEQFF.

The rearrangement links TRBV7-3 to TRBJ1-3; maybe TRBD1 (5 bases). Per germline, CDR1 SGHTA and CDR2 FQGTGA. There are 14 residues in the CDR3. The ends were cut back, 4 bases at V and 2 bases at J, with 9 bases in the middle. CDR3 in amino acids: CASSSTGAGNTIYF. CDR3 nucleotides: TGTGCCAGCAGCTCGACGGGGGCTGGAAACACCATATATTTT. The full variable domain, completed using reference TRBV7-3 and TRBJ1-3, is GAGVSQTPSNKVTEKGKYVELRCDPISGHTALYWYRQSLGQGPEFLIYFQGTGAADDSGLPNDRFFAVRPEGSVSTLKIQRTERGDSAVYLCASSSTGAGNTIYFGEGSWLTVV.

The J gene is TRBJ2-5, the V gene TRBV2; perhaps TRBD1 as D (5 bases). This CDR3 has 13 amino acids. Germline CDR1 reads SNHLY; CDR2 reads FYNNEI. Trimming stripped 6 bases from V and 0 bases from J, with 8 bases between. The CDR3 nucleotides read TGTGCCAGCAGGTCAGGGAACCAAGAGACCCAGTACTTC. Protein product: CASRSGNQETQYF.

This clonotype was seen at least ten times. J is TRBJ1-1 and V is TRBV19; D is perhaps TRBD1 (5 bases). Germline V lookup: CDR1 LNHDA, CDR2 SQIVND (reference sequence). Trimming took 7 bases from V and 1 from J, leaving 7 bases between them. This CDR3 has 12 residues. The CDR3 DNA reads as TGTGCCAGTAATACAGGGAACACTGAAGCTTTCTTT. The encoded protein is CASNTGNTEAFF.

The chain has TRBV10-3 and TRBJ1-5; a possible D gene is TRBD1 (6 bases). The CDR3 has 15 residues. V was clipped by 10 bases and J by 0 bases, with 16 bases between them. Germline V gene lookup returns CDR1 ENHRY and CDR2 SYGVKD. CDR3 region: CATGDGQYSNQPQHF. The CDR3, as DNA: TGTGCCACGGGGGATGGACAGTATAGCAATCAGCCCCAGCATTTT.

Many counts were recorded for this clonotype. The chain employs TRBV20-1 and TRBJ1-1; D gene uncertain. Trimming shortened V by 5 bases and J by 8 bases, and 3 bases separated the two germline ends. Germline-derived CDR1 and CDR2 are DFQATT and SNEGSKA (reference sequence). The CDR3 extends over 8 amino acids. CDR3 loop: CSAAEAFF. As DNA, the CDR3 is TGCAGTGCTGCGGAAGCTTTCTTT.

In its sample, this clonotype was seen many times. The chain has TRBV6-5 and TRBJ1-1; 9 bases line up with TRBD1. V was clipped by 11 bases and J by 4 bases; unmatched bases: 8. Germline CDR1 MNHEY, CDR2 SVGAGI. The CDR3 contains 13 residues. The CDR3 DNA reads TGTGCCTCCTTCGGGACAGGGACCACTGAAGCTTTCTTT. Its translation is CASFGTGTTEAFF.

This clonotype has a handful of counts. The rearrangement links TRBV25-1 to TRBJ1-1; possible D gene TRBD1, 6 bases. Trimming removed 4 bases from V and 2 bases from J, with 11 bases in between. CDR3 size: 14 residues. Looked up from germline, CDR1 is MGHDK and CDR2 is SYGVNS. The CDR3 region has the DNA TGTGCCAGCAGTGTCCGGGGGCCAAACACTGAAGCTTTCTTT. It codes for CASSVRGPNTEAFF.

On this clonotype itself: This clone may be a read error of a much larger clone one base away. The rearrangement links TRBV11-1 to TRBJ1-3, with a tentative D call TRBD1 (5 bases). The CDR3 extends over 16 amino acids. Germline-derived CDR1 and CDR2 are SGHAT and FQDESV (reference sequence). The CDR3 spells CASSPGTEGSGDTIYF. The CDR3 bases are TGTGCCAGCAGCCCCGGGACGGAGGGGTCTGGAGACACCATATATTTT.

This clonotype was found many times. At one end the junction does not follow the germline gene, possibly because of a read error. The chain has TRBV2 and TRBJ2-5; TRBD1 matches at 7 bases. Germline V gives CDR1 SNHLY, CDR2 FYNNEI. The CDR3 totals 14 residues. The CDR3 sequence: CASSDDRAQEAQYF. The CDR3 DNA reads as TGTGCCAGCAGTGACGACAGGGCACAAGAGGCCCAGTACTTC.

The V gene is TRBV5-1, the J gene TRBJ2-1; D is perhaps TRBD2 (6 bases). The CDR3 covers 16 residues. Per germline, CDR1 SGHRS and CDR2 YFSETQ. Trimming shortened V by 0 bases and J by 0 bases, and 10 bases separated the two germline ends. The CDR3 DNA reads TGCGCCAGCAGCTTGGGGCGGGATAGCTCCTACAATGAGCAGTTCTTC. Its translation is CASSLGRDSSYNEQFF.

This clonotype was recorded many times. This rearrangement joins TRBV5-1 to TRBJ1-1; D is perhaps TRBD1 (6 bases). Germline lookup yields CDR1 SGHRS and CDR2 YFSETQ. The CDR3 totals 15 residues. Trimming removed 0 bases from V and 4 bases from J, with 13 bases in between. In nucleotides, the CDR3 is TGCGCCAGCAGCTTGGGGTATCAAGGGGGCACTGAAGCTTTCTTT. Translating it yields CASSLGYQGGTEAFF.

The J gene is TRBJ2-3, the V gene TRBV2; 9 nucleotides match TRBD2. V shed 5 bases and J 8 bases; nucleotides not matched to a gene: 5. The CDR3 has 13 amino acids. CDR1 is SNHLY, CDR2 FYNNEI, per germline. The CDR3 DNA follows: TGTGCCAGCAGTTTGGTTAGCGGGGGTACGCAGTATTTT. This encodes CASSLVSGGTQYF.